What follows are 6 T cell receptor beta chains derived from one specimen sequenced in a study of T-cell reconstitution after alpha-beta-depleted transplantation in children. This sample's TCRbeta library carried unique molecular identifier barcodes. MiXCR was run by TCRdb on the PCR reads, yielding one entry per CDR3 protein. The table records some 120,000 distinct CDR3 sequences, approximately 10% of them present only once. The material was PBMCs, obtained before TCRalphabeta/CD19-depleted stem cell transplant. These receptors were taken from a boy younger than 10 with acute lymphoblastic leukemia, due to receive a stem cell transplant.

In this sample, this clonotype turned up a few times. The chain combines TRBV20-1 with TRBJ2-7; 7 bases map to TRBD2. Trimming cost V 3 bases and J 5 bases; bases outside gene matches: 7. CDR1 DFQATT and CDR2 SNEGSKA come from the germline V gene (reference sequence). This CDR3 is 13 amino acids long. The CDR3 here is CSASWGGENEQYF. The CDR3 DNA is TGCAGTGCTAGTTGGGGGGGGGAGAACGAGCAGTACTTC.

This clonotype was seen more than once but under ten times. V usage is TRBV30 and J usage is TRBJ2-2; perhaps TRBD2 as D (6 bases). Germline assignment: CDR1 GTSNPN and CDR2 SVGIG (reference sequence). Trimming pared 2 bases from V and 7 bases from J, leaving 11 bases between. The CDR3 runs 13 residues. This CDR3 reads CAWSRRGGGELFF. In DNA, the CDR3 is TGTGCCTGGAGTAGGAGGGGTGGCGGGGAGCTGTTTTTT.

The chain combines TRBV2 with TRBJ2-7; 7 bases align to TRBD1. There are 15 residues in the CDR3. The germline V gene encodes CDR1 SNHLY and CDR2 FYNNEI. The V and J ends lost 2 bases and 3 bases, in that order; junction bases with no gene match: 7. Here the CDR3 DNA reads TGTGCCAGCAGTGAATTGGGACAGCTGAACTACGAGCAGTACTTC. Protein product: CASSELGQLNYEQYF.

This clonotype showed up just a few times. The J gene is TRBJ1-3, the V gene TRBV29-1, with 8 positions matching TRBD1. Germline CDR1 SQVTM, CDR2 ANQGSEA. The CDR3 contains 15 residues. The trim removed 6 bases at V and 1 base at J, leaving 8 bases unmatched. CDR3 region: CSVYGQGRSGNTIYF. The CDR3 bases are TGCAGCGTCTATGGACAGGGAAGGTCTGGAAACACCATATATTTT.

The CDR3 is CASTYSPSGAGNEQFF. DNA for the CDR3: TGTGCCAGCACCTACTCCCCCTCGGGGGCCGGGAATGAGCAGTTCTTC. The gene calls are TRBV6-5 and TRBJ2-1, with D possibly being TRBD1 or TRBD2 (6 bases each). Trimming stripped 7 bases from V and 7 bases from J, with 23 bases between. Germline values: CDR1 MNHEY, CDR2 SVGAGI. The CDR3 has 16 residues.

This clonotype was observed a handful of times. This rearrangement joins TRBV5-4 to TRBJ2-5, with D perhaps given as TRBD1 or TRBD2 (5 bases each). The CDR3 runs 15 residues. Germline loops: CDR1 SGHNT, CDR2 YYREEE (reference sequence). Trimming removed 1 base from V and 5 bases from J, with 15 bases in between. CDR3 bases: TGTGCCAGCAGCTTGAACGCAGGGACCCCTGAGACCCAGTACTTC. Translated, it gives CASSLNAGTPETQYF.